The 22 T cell receptor beta chains in this list originate from one sample, sequenced in a study of T cell responses to AZD1222 COVID-19 vaccine. Clones were read by immunoSEQ multiplex PCR, and TCRdb kept only the in-frame ones, dropping some. The table records over 90,000 clones, roughly 90% of them present only once. The material was peripheral blood, obtained 28 days after the second AZD1222 dose. The source of these receptors is an adult who received the AZD1222 COVID-19 vaccine.

The V gene is TRBV4-2, the J gene TRBJ2-1; 9 nucleotides align to TRBD2. CDR1 and CDR2 (germline): LGHNA, YNFKEQ. J lost 6 bases, V lost 1 base, and 7 bases had no gene match. The CDR3 has 16 amino acids. As DNA, the CDR3 is TGTGCCAGCAGCCAAGCGGGCGGGGGGGCCCCCAATGAGCAGTTCTTC. Translated, it gives CASSQAGGGAPNEQFF.

This chain uses TRBV10-3 with TRBJ2-1; D unclear. V was shortened by 3 bases and J by 4 bases, with 7 bases between the two germline ends. This CDR3 has 13 amino acids. CDR1 is ENHRY and CDR2 is SYGVKD in the germline V gene. The CDR3 protein is CAISDPAYNEQFF. The CDR3, as DNA: TGTGCCATCAGTGACCCAGCTTACAATGAGCAGTTCTTC.

The chain recombines TRBV19 with TRBJ1-1; no clear D. Looked up from germline, CDR1 is LNHDA and CDR2 is SQIVND (reference sequence). The CDR3 has 18 amino acids. The V gene lost 5 bases and the J gene lost 5 bases, with 27 bases spanning the gap. CDR3 region: CASSPPGPRPISWTEAFF. Written as DNA, the CDR3 is TGTGCCAGTAGTCCCCCTGGGCCAAGGCCGATTAGTTGGACTGAAGCTTTCTTT.

The V and J genes are TRBV11-3 and TRBJ2-2; no clear D. Germline CDR1 is SGHNT and CDR2 is YENEEA. Trimming removed 2 bases at V and 5 bases at J, with 12 bases between. There are 15 residues in the CDR3. CDR3 in DNA: TGTGCCAGCAGCTTATACCCCAAGGATACCGGGGAGCTGTTTTTT. Its protein product is CASSLYPKDTGELFF.

The genes are TRBV5-6 and TRBJ2-3; D gene uncertain. CDR3 length: 17 residues. V lost 0 bases and J lost 8, with 22 bases in between. Germline V CDR1 and CDR2: SGHDT, YYEEEE. CDR3: CASSLVAEVFQIGTQYF. The CDR3 nucleotides are TGTGCCAGCAGCTTGGTCGCAGAGGTCTTCCAGATTGGTACGCAGTATTTT.

This clone was found a few times. This chain uses TRBV11-3 with TRBJ1-3; D is uncertain. Germline CDR1 reads SGHNT; CDR2 reads YENEEA. Deletions cut 5 bases from V and 4 bases from J, with 12 bases between. This CDR3 contains 14 residues. The CDR3 bases are TGTGCCAGCAGCCCCCGCCGCGGGGGAAACACCATATATTTT. Translation: CASSPRRGGNTIYF.

The chain is built from TRBV5-4 and TRBJ2-1, with 10 bases identical to TRBD2. Trimming at V came to 0 bases and at J to 5 bases, leaving 5 bases not matched to a gene. The CDR3 consists of 16 residues. CDR1 is SGHNT and CDR2 is YYREEE in the germline V gene (reference sequence). CDR3 DNA sequence: TGTGCCAGCAGCTTGGGGGCTAGCGGGGGACACAATGAGCAGTTCTTC. Protein sequence: CASSLGASGGHNEQFF. Looking up the rest from reference TRBV5-4 and TRBJ2-1 gives the full variable domain: ETGVTQSPTHLIKTRGQQVTLRCSSQSGHNTVSWYQQALGQGPQFIFQYYREEENGRGNFPPRFSGLQFPNYSSELNVNALELDDSALYLCASSLGASGGHNEQFFGPGTRLTVL.

V gene TRBV5-5 combines with J gene TRBJ2-7; 7 nucleotides line up with TRBD2. Germline V CDR1 and CDR2: SGHKS, YYEKEE (reference sequence). V lost 0 bases and J lost 0; bases outside the gene matches: 3. This CDR3 has 15 residues. In nucleotides, the CDR3 is TGTGCCAGCAGCTTGGATGGGAGGGCCTCCTACGAGCAGTACTTC. Protein: CASSLDGRASYEQYF.

This clone was seen a single time. The chain combines TRBV20-1 with TRBJ2-3, with a weak D call TRBD2 (5 bases). The V and J ends lost 3 bases and 8 bases respectively, with 21 bases between them. Germline CDR1 is DFQATT and CDR2 is SNEGSKA (reference sequence). CDR3 length: 15 amino acids. CDR3 sequence: CSASGVPGKGGTQYF. CDR3 in DNA: TGCAGTGCTAGTGGTGTACCGGGAAAAGGAGGTACGCAGTATTTT.

The table lists this clone with a count of one. The J gene is TRBJ1-2, the V gene TRBV19; no clear D gene. Between the trimmed V and J ends, which lost 0 bases and 8 bases, there was a span of 10 bases. Germline V gene lookup returns CDR1 LNHDA and CDR2 SQIVND (reference sequence). The CDR3 consists of 13 residues. The CDR3: CASSIDSDRGYTF. CDR3 DNA: TGTGCCAGTAGTATAGATAGCGACCGGGGCTACACCTTC.

The gene calls are TRBV4-1 and TRBJ1-3; D is possibly TRBD1 (5 bases). With 0 bases removed from V and 4 bases from J, the gap between germline ends came to 13 bases. The germline V gene has CDR1 MGHRA and CDR2 YSYEKL. The CDR3 contains 16 residues. CDR3 bases: TGCGCCAGCAGCCAAGAAGGGTGGGGCATAGGAAACACCATATATTTT. Its translation: CASSQEGWGIGNTIYF.

The chain uses TRBV19 and TRBJ2-1, with TRBD2 matching 10 bases. The germline CDR1 and CDR2 sequences are LNHDA and SQIVND (reference sequence). This CDR3 has 17 residues. V lost 0 bases to trimming and J lost 6 bases; unmatched junction nucleotides: 8. Here the CDR3 DNA reads TGTGCCAGTAGTATAGATCAGGGGACTAGCGACGGCAATGAGCAGTTCTTC. Amino acid sequence: CASSIDQGTSDGNEQFF.

This chain uses TRBV12-3 or TRBV12-4 with TRBJ2-1, with no clear D. The CDR3 extends over 11 amino acids. Trimming cost V 5 bases and J 2 bases, with 1 base left between them. DNA for the CDR3: TGTGCCAGCAGTACCTACAATGAGCAGTTCTTC. Translated: CASSTYNEQFF.

The chain has TRBV9 and TRBJ2-1; 8 bases map to TRBD1. The trim removed 3 bases at V and 3 bases at J, leaving 2 bases unmatched. The germline V gene has CDR1 SGDLS and CDR2 YYNGEE. The CDR3 length is 14 residues. As DNA, the CDR3 is TGTGCCAGCAGCGCGGGACAGGACTACAATGAGCAGTTCTTC. Amino acids: CASSAGQDYNEQFF.

The chain joins TRBV2 to TRBJ1-5; 9 nucleotides match TRBD1. The CDR3 runs 14 residues. Trimming took 6 bases from V and 5 from J; bases not matched to a gene: 5. Germline-derived CDR1 and CDR2 are SNHLY and FYNNEI. CDR3 nucleotide sequence: TGTGCCAGCAGAGGGGACAGGGTGCATCAGCCCCAGCATTTT. It codes for CASRGDRVHQPQHF.

The chain links TRBV27 to TRBJ1-2, with 7 bases matching TRBD1. V was clipped by 5 bases and J by 6 bases; unmatched bases: 15. CDR3 size: 16 residues. The germline V gene has CDR1 MNHEY and CDR2 SMNVEV (reference sequence). Here the CDR3 reads CASSEIIDRAGHGYTF. The DNA of the CDR3 is TGTGCCAGCAGTGAAATCATCGACAGGGCGGGGCATGGCTACACCTTC.

This chain links TRBV9 with TRBJ1-2, with a possible D match to TRBD1 (6 bases). V was pared by 0 bases and J by 6 bases, with 15 bases between. CDR1 is SGDLS and CDR2 is YYNGEE in the germline V gene. The CDR3 runs to 15 residues. The CDR3 nucleotides read TGTGCCAGCAGCGTAGCGACCGGGACACTGGATGGCTACACCTTC. The encoded protein is CASSVATGTLDGYTF.

The genes are TRBV3-1 (or the pseudogene TRBV3-2) and TRBJ2-1; 9 nucleotides align to TRBD2. From germline, CDR1 is LGHDT and CDR2 YNNKEL (reference sequence). This CDR3 spans 17 amino acids. Trimming cost V 0 bases and J 6 bases; bases outside gene matches: 9. CDR3: CASSQDLARLAVNEQFF. As DNA, the CDR3 is TGTGCCAGCAGCCAAGATCTTGCGAGACTAGCGGTCAATGAGCAGTTCTTC.

The genes are TRBV7-3 and TRBJ2-1; the match to TRBD2 covers 12 bases. Germline CDR1 reads SGHTA; CDR2 reads FQGTGA. The CDR3 spans 14 residues. With V trimmed by 3 bases and J by 10 bases, 4 bases remained unmatched. The CDR3 region has the DNA TGTGCCAGCAGCTTTGGTGGACTAGCGGGGGAGCAGTTCTTC. Encoded protein: CASSFGGLAGEQFF.

The rearrangement uses TRBV7-8 and TRBJ1-6; D call uncertain. The CDR3 is 14 amino acids. The V end was cut by 5 bases, the J end by 4 bases, with 9 bases between. In germline, CDR1 is SGHVS, CDR2 FQNEAQ. CDR3 loop: CASSPDGYNSPLHF. The CDR3 DNA follows: TGTGCCAGCAGCCCCGACGGGTATAATTCACCCCTCCACTTT.

This chain joins TRBV18 and TRBJ1-5, with 9 bases aligning to TRBD1. CDR3 length: 16 residues. In germline, CDR1 is KGHSH, CDR2 LQKENI. Unmatched junction bases numbered 6, after V lost 3 bases and J lost 3 bases. The CDR3 is CASSPAGTGNNQPQHF. CDR3 coding DNA: TGTGCCAGCTCACCGGCAGGGACAGGGAACAATCAGCCCCAGCATTTT.

The chain couples TRBV9 to TRBJ1-6; D uncertain. The V and J ends lost 0 bases and 8 bases respectively, with 9 bases between them. CDR1 and CDR2 (germline): SGDLS, YYNGEE. The CDR3 covers 14 residues. The CDR3 region has the DNA TGTGCCAGCAGCGTAGTTCACACCGATTCACCCCTCCACTTT. It is translated as CASSVVHTDSPLHF. The variable domain in full, with the rest retrieved from reference TRBV9 and TRBJ1-6, is DSGVTQTPKHLITATGQRVTLRCSPRSGDLSVYWYQQSLDQGLQFLIQYYNGEERAKGNILERFSAQQFPDLHSELNLSSLELGDSALYFCASSVVHTDSPLHFGNGTRLTVT.